Shown below are 22 T cell receptor beta chains from a single sample sequenced in a study of T cells in Graves' hyperthyroidism and ophthalmopathy. TCR beta CDR3 regions were amplified from RNA. During a first-round RT-PCR of the TCR CDR3, the HTBI primer set was used. MiXCR was run by TCRdb on the multiplex PCR reads, yielding one entry per CDR3 protein. The sample has 480,000 or so distinct CDR3 sequences, 40% to 55% seen once. The sample taken for sequencing was peripheral blood or thyroid tissue (not recorded which). The source of these receptors is an adult woman with Graves' disease, either hyperthyroidism or ophthalmopathy (not recorded which).

The rearrangement uses TRBV5-1 and TRBJ1-2; D perhaps matches TRBD1 (6 bases). Per germline, CDR1 SGHRS and CDR2 YFSETQ. This CDR3 is 15 amino acids long. Trimming removed 0 bases from V and 4 bases from J, with 13 bases in between. In nucleotides, the CDR3 is TGCGCCAGCAGCTTGGAGGACAGACCCAGCTATGGCTACACCTTC. Its translation is CASSLEDRPSYGYTF.

The V call is TRBV12-3 or TRBV12-4, the J call TRBJ1-1, with D perhaps matching TRBD1 (6 bases). Deletions cut 4 bases from V and 10 bases from J, with 19 bases between. The CDR3 totals 14 residues. This chain's CDR3 is CASSWTAGEQAAFF. The CDR3 nucleotides read TGTGCCAGCAGTTGGACAGCGGGGGAGCAGGCAGCTTTCTTT.

This clonotype was observed at least ten times. The germline gene is not matched at one end of the junction; a read error may be the cause. This chain joins TRBV20-1 and TRBJ1-3; 7 nucleotides agree with TRBD1. This CDR3 has 14 residues. Germline CDR1 is DFQATT and CDR2 is SNEGSKA (reference sequence). CDR3 in DNA: TGCAGTGCTAGCCCGACAGGGTCTGCAAACACCATATATTTT. Its protein product is CSASPTGSANTIYF.

This clonotype was counted ten times or more. V usage is TRBV12-3 or TRBV12-4 and J usage is TRBJ1-1, with D uncertain. This CDR3 region has 13 residues. V lost 3 bases to trimming and J lost 1 base, with 6 bases between them. CDR3 in amino acids: CASSFTQNTEAFF. CDR3 DNA sequence: TGTGCCAGCAGTTTTACGCAGAACACTGAAGCTTTCTTT.

The chain couples TRBV7-2 to TRBJ2-5; the match to TRBD1 covers 10 bases. The germline CDR1 and CDR2 sequences are SGHTA and FQGNSA. The CDR3 runs 15 residues. V dropped 5 bases and J dropped 2; count of bases not matched to a gene: 5. CDR3 amino acids: CASSDRGRQQETQYF. Here the CDR3 DNA reads TGTGCCAGCAGCGACAGGGGGCGGCAACAAGAGACCCAGTACTTC.

This clonotype was seen more than once but under ten times. The rearrangement links TRBV7-9 to TRBJ2-7; 11 bases align to TRBD2. The V gene end was trimmed by 8 bases and the J gene end by 3 bases; junction bases not matched to a gene: 6. The germline V gene encodes CDR1 SEHNR and CDR2 FQNEAQ (reference sequence). This CDR3 has 14 residues. This CDR3 is CASRRLAGFYEQYF. The CDR3 coding sequence is TGTGCCAGCCGCCGACTAGCGGGGTTCTACGAGCAGTACTTC.

The CDR3 bases are TGTGCCAGCAGCATCGGACAGGCGTCCTATGGCTACACCTTC. It specifies CASSIGQASYGYTF. The chain couples TRBV7-8 to TRBJ1-2; 7 nucleotides line up with TRBD1. The V gene's germline CDR1 is SGHVS and CDR2 FQNEAQ. V shed 5 bases and J 4 bases; nucleotides not matched to a gene: 7. This CDR3 is built from 14 residues.

The sample holds a few counts of this clonotype. The J gene is TRBJ1-4, the V gene TRBV28; 7 bases fit TRBD1. Looked up from germline, CDR1 is MDHEN and CDR2 is SYDVKM. The length of the CDR3 is 15 residues. Trimming cost V 3 bases and J 5 bases; bases outside gene matches: 6. In DNA, the CDR3 is TGTGCCAGCAGTTTGCCGACAGGGACCAATGAAAAACTGTTTTTT. Translated: CASSLPTGTNEKLFF. The variable domain in full, completed from reference TRBV28 and TRBJ1-4, reads DVKVTQSSRYLVKRTGEKVFLECVQDMDHENMFWYRQDPGLGLRLIYFSYDVKMKEKGDIPEGYSVSREKKERFSLILESASTNQTSMYLCASSLPTGTNEKLFFGSGTQLSVL.

This clonotype has at least ten counts. The chain combines TRBV20-1 with TRBJ1-4; no reliable D call. Trimming stripped 6 bases from V and 7 bases from J, with 15 bases between. CDR3 length: 13 amino acids. The V gene's germline CDR1 is DFQATT and CDR2 SNEGSKA (reference sequence). The CDR3 spells CSARPEPVEKLFF. CDR3 in DNA: TGCAGTGCCAGACCGGAACCGGTTGAAAAACTGTTTTTT.

This clonotype has just one count. The rearrangement uses TRBV24-1 and TRBJ1-2, with D possibly being TRBD1 (5 bases). The germline V gene encodes CDR1 KGHDR and CDR2 SFDVKD. V gave up 6 bases and J gave up 7 bases, with 11 bases separating them. The CDR3 length is 12 residues. The CDR3 loop reads CATSLGVGGYTF. In DNA form, the CDR3 reads TGTGCCACCAGTCTAGGGGTTGGTGGCTACACCTTC.

The table lists this clonotype with a few counts. V usage is TRBV7-9 and J usage is TRBJ2-3; a weak D match, TRBD1 (6 bases). From germline, CDR1 is SEHNR and CDR2 FQNEAQ (reference sequence). The CDR3 sequence is 16 residues long. Trimming shortened V by 6 bases and J by 0 bases, and 16 bases separated the two germline ends. The DNA for the CDR3 is TGTGCCAGCAGTCAAGTCCAGGGGAAGAGCACAGATACGCAGTATTTT. This sequence encodes CASSQVQGKSTDTQYF.

This rearrangement joins TRBV9 to TRBJ1-2; TRBD1 matches at 9 bases. V was pared by 8 bases and J by 7 bases, with 12 bases of the junction left unmatched. In germline, CDR1 is SGDLS, CDR2 YYNGEE. The CDR3 has 14 amino acids. CDR3 nucleotides: TGTGCCAGTACCGGGACAGGGAGTCGCTCTGGCTACACCTTC. Translating gives CASTGTGSRSGYTF.

The V gene is TRBV2, the J gene TRBJ2-7; the D is unclear. The V end was cut by 4 bases, the J end by 2 bases, with 9 bases between. CDR3 length: 13 residues. Germline CDR1 SNHLY, CDR2 FYNNEI. In DNA form, the CDR3 reads TGTGCCAGCAGTGTGACATCCGCCTACGAGCAGTACTTC. As protein: CASSVTSAYEQYF.

This clonotype was detected ten times or more. The chain is built from TRBV20-1 and TRBJ1-3, with D possibly TRBD1 on 6 matching bases. Trimming removed 5 bases from V and 0 bases from J, with 14 bases in between. The CDR3 sequence is 15 residues long. Germline CDR1 DFQATT, CDR2 SNEGSKA (reference sequence). CDR3 nucleotide sequence: TGCAGTGCTTTGGACAGAATCTTCTCTGGAAACACCATATATTTT. It codes for CSALDRIFSGNTIYF.

This clonotype was observed many times. The chain uses TRBV3-1 and TRBJ1-2; D remains unclear. The CDR3 length is 12 residues. V was pared by 1 base and J by 8 bases, with 8 bases between. Germline lookup yields CDR1 LGHDT and CDR2 YNNKEL (reference sequence). Here the CDR3 DNA reads TGTGCCAGCAGCCAAGGCAGTGGCGGCTACACCTTC. The encoded protein is CASSQGSGGYTF.

On this clonotype: Germline and junction disagree at one end, which may indicate a read error. V is TRBV5-1 and J is TRBJ2-1; D gene uncertain. CDR1 is SGHRS and CDR2 is YFSETQ in the germline V gene. CDR3 size: 14 residues. This chain's CDR3 is CASSLDGANNQQFF. The CDR3 DNA reads as TGCGCCAGCAGCTTGGACGGAGCCAACAATCAGCAGTTCTTC.

The chain couples TRBV7-9 to TRBJ2-7; TRBD1 agrees at 8 bases. Germline CDR1 and CDR2: SEHNR and FQNEAQ (reference sequence). The J segment lost 6 bases and the V segment lost 2 bases, leaving 9 bases of the junction unmatched. This CDR3 spans 15 amino acids. The CDR3: CASSLRADRVAEQYF. CDR3 DNA sequence: TGTGCCAGCAGCTTACGAGCGGACAGGGTGGCCGAGCAGTACTTC.

The chain employs TRBV7-9 and TRBJ1-1; no definite D call. Looked up from germline, CDR1 is SEHNR and CDR2 is FQNEAQ (reference sequence). Trimming removed 7 bases from V and 5 bases from J, with 11 bases in between. The CDR3 consists of 12 residues. In DNA, the CDR3 is TGTGCCAGCACCCCCGGTGTTACTGAAGCTTTCTTT. Translating it yields CASTPGVTEAFF.

The rearrangement joins TRBV28 to TRBJ2-5; D is uncertain. V dropped 2 bases and J dropped 0 bases, with 4 bases sitting between them. This CDR3 spans 13 amino acids. From germline, CDR1 is MDHEN and CDR2 SYDVKM. CDR3 nucleotide sequence: TGTGCCAGCAGTTTAATGAACCAAGAGACCCAGTACTTC. It translates to CASSLMNQETQYF.

This clonotype was picked up a small number of times. The chain recombines TRBV2 with TRBJ1-4; possibly TRBD1 for D (5 bases). This CDR3 has 16 residues. The germline V gene has CDR1 SNHLY and CDR2 FYNNEI. V lost 4 bases and J lost 0, with 12 bases in between. In DNA, the CDR3 is TGTGCCAGCAGTGTAGGGGACTCTGCAACTAATGAAAAACTGTTTTTT. Encoded protein: CASSVGDSATNEKLFF.

This chain uses TRBV7-2 with TRBJ2-7, with TRBD1 matching 7 bases. CDR1 SGHTA and CDR2 FQGNSA come from the germline V gene. CDR3 size: 15 residues. V shed 4 bases, J shed 6 bases, and the junction held 12 bases outside the gene matches. CDR3 bases: TGTGCCAGCAGCTCGATTCCGGGACAGTCATCCGAGCAGTACTTC. It encodes CASSSIPGQSSEQYF. The whole variable domain, filled in from reference TRBV7-2 and TRBJ2-7, reads GAGVSQSPSNKVTEKGKDVELRCDPISGHTALYWYRQSLGQGLEFLIYFQGNSAPDKSGLPSDRFSAERTGGSVSTLTIQRTQQEDSAVYLCASSSIPGQSSEQYFGPGTRLTVT.

CDR3 residues: CASSHRLAGVETQYF. CDR3 DNA sequence: TGTGCCAGCAGCCATAGACTAGCGGGAGTTGAGACCCAGTACTTC. This chain uses TRBV7-9 with TRBJ2-5; the match to TRBD2 covers 12 bases. J gave up 5 bases and V 5 bases, and 6 bases lay outside the gene matches. Germline CDR1 reads SEHNR; CDR2 reads FQNEAQ (reference sequence). This CDR3 contains 15 residues.